Below are 24 T cell receptor beta chains sequenced from a single sample in a study of shared clonotypes between healthy human individuals. Sequencing was performed with immunoSEQ multiplex PCR; in TCRdb, only in-frame clones are kept and a portion is missing. Of 1,500,000 or so clones in the sample, about 96% were seen once. The sequenced sample was naive CD4+ T cells sorted from blood. Subset meaning: CD45RA+ positively selected. The receptors were gathered from a man aged 30-40 years in good health.

V gene TRBV30 combines with J gene TRBJ2-7; weak D call: TRBD2 (5 bases). The CDR3 spans 14 residues. V was pared by 2 bases and J by 3 bases, with 14 bases between. CDR1 is GTSNPN, CDR2 SVGIG, per germline (reference sequence). CDR3 bases: TGTGCCTGGAGTCGGCCAAACCGGGGCTACGAGCAGTACTTC. It encodes CAWSRPNRGYEQYF.

Points on this clone: Other nucleotide sequences in the sample specify the same CDR3. This chain's CDR3 is CASSFSGRYNEQFF. In DNA form, the CDR3 reads TGTGCCAGCAGTTTTAGCGGGAGATACAATGAGCAGTTCTTC. The chain is built from TRBV28 and TRBJ2-1; 9 bases agree with TRBD2. Germline-derived CDR1 and CDR2 are MDHEN and SYDVKM. The CDR3 has 14 residues. After removal of 3 bases from V and 4 bases from J, the junction contained 1 base not matched to a gene.

Concerning this clone itself: This sample includes further DNA sequences coding for the same CDR3. The chain uses TRBV7-2 and TRBJ2-2; D is uncertain. V dropped 5 bases and J dropped 5 bases, with 3 bases sitting between them. The V gene's germline CDR1 is SGHTA and CDR2 FQGNSA. The CDR3 consists of 11 residues. CDR3 region: CASSRTGELFF. CDR3 in DNA: TGTGCCAGCAGCCGGACCGGGGAGCTGTTTTTT. Filled out from reference TRBV7-2 and TRBJ2-2, the complete variable domain reads GAGVSQSPSNKVTEKGKDVELRCDPISGHTALYWYRQSLGQGLEFLIYFQGNSAPDKSGLPSDRFSAERTGGSVSTLTIQRTQQEDSAVYLCASSRTGELFFGEGSRLTVL.

The chain carries TRBV5-5 and TRBJ2-7; 9 positions match TRBD1. CDR1 SGHKS and CDR2 YYEKEE come from the germline V gene (reference sequence). The CDR3 sequence is 15 residues long. V lost 1 base and J lost 6; bases outside the gene matches: 8. DNA of the CDR3: TGTGCCAGCAGCTTGAAACCCGGGACAGGGACCGAGCAGTACTTC. Translating it yields CASSLKPGTGTEQYF.

This chain uses TRBV21-1 with TRBJ2-7; the D call TRBD1 from the table was never checked on the DNA. TRBV21-1 represents a pseudogene. The CDR3 is 16 residues long. This CDR3 is CASRNLPGQRTYEQYF. DNA for the CDR3: TGTGCCAGCAGGAACCTACCGGGACAGCGCACCTACGAGCAGTACTTC.

The chain uses TRBV2 and TRBJ2-5, with D tentatively TRBD1 or TRBD2 (5 bases each). CDR3 length: 14 amino acids. The V end was cut by 10 bases, the J end by 5 bases, with 20 bases between. From germline, CDR1 is SNHLY and CDR2 FYNNEI. Here the CDR3 reads CAITQRGGRETQYF. In DNA form, the CDR3 reads TGTGCCATCACCCAGAGGGGCGGCAGGGAGACCCAGTACTTC.

V usage is TRBV10-3 and J usage is TRBJ2-7; 9 bases line up with TRBD2. After removal of 2 bases from V and 4 bases from J, the junction contained 9 bases not matched to a gene. The CDR3 contains 16 residues. Germline assignment: CDR1 ENHRY and CDR2 SYGVKD. Written as DNA, the CDR3 is TGTGCCATCAGTGAGCCTAGACTAGCGGCGCCGTACGAGCAGTACTTC. It encodes CAISEPRLAAPYEQYF.

This clone appeared once. This rearrangement joins TRBV15 to TRBJ1-5; tentative D call: TRBD1 (5 bases). The germline gives CDR1 LNHNV, CDR2 YYDKDF (reference sequence). The CDR3 is 17 residues long. Between the trimmed V and J ends, which lost 3 bases and 11 bases, there was a span of 26 bases. The CDR3 bases are TGTGCCACCAGCAGTGATCCGGGGGTGGGGTTTCGTTTTACCCAGCATTTT. It is translated as CATSSDPGVGFRFTQHF.

This CDR3 is CASSRKGLAGLNEQFF. DNA of the CDR3: TGCGCCAGCAGCCGCAAGGGACTAGCGGGTCTCAATGAGCAGTTCTTC. The V gene is TRBV5-1, the J gene TRBJ2-1; 12 positions match TRBD2. CDR3 size: 16 residues. With V trimmed by 4 bases and J by 6 bases, 8 bases remained unmatched. Germline loops: CDR1 SGHRS, CDR2 YFSETQ. The full variable domain, rest sourced from reference TRBV5-1 and TRBJ2-1, is KAGVTQTPRYLIKTRGQQVTLSCSPISGHRSVSWYQQTPGQGLQFLFEYFSETQRNKGNFPGRFSGRQFSNSRSEMNVSTLELGDSALYLCASSRKGLAGLNEQFFGPGTRLTVL.

V is TRBV14 and J is TRBJ2-1; 7 bases line up with TRBD2. This CDR3 comprises 15 residues. Looked up from germline, CDR1 is SGHDN and CDR2 is FVKESK. With V trimmed by 1 base and J by 3 bases, 3 bases remained unmatched. The DNA of the CDR3 is TGTGCCAGCAGCCAAGGGGGGGGGAGCTACAATGAGCAGTTCTTC. It is translated as CASSQGGGSYNEQFF.

On this clone itself: Other DNA sequences within the sample encode an identical CDR3. This chain connects TRBV9 to TRBJ2-3; 7 bases match TRBD2. V gave up 0 bases and J gave up 1 base; unmatched junction bases: 5. This CDR3 contains 16 residues. Germline-derived CDR1 and CDR2 are SGDLS and YYNGEE. CDR3 in DNA: TGTGCCAGCAGCGTAGATAGGGCGGGAGGCACAGATACGCAGTATTTT. Translating gives CASSVDRAGGTDTQYF. The full variable domain, rest sourced from reference TRBV9 and TRBJ2-3, is DSGVTQTPKHLITATGQRVTLRCSPRSGDLSVYWYQQSLDQGLQFLIQYYNGEERAKGNILERFSAQQFPDLHSELNLSSLELGDSALYFCASSVDRAGGTDTQYFGPGTRLTVL.

The V call is TRBV6-1, the J call TRBJ2-1; TRBD2 matches at 11 bases. The V gene's germline CDR1 is MNHNS and CDR2 SASEGT. The V segment lost 6 bases and the J segment 4 bases; nucleotides outside the gene matches: 5. This CDR3 comprises 15 residues. CDR3 in amino acids: CASSTGTSGYNEQFF. DNA of the CDR3: TGTGCCAGCAGCACCGGGACTAGCGGATACAATGAGCAGTTCTTC.

This chain links TRBV6-1 with TRBJ1-4; no firm D call. CDR3 size: 18 residues. Looked up from germline, CDR1 is MNHNS and CDR2 is SASEGT. Trimming removed 3 bases at V and 0 bases at J, with 17 bases between. The DNA for the CDR3 is TGTGCCAGCAGTGACCCATACCAACGAGAGGCAACTAATGAAAAACTGTTTTTT. It encodes CASSDPYQREATNEKLFF.

V usage is TRBV6-6 and J usage is TRBJ1-2, with D tentatively TRBD1 (6 bases). The ends were cut back, 5 bases at V and 7 bases at J, with 11 bases in the middle. The CDR3 spans 12 residues. Germline CDR1 reads MNHNY; CDR2 reads SVGAGI (reference sequence). The CDR3 loop reads CASSNQGLGYTF. CDR3 nucleotides: TGTGCCAGCAGTAACCAGGGGCTTGGCTACACCTTC.

This chain joins TRBV7-8 and TRBJ2-3; TRBD2 agrees at 12 bases. V lost 5 bases and J lost 3; bases outside the gene matches: 3. CDR3 length: 15 residues. Per the germline V gene, CDR1 is SGHVS and CDR2 is FQNEAQ. The CDR3 is CASSVLAGGTDTQYF. The CDR3 DNA sequence: TGTGCCAGCAGCGTTCTAGCGGGAGGGACAGATACGCAGTATTTT. Full variable domain (outside the CDR3, taken from reference TRBV7-8 and TRBJ2-3): GAGVSQSPRYKVAKRGQDVALRCDPISGHVSLFWYQQALGQGPEFLTYFQNEAQLDKSGLPSDRFFAERPEGSVSTLKIQRTQQEDSAVYLCASSVLAGGTDTQYFGPGTRLTVL.

The chain joins TRBV30 to TRBJ2-1, with D perhaps matching TRBD2 (5 bases). The germline CDR1 and CDR2 sequences are GTSNPN and SVGIG (reference sequence). V lost 4 bases and J lost 4, with 14 bases in between. This CDR3 is 14 amino acids long. The CDR3 coding sequence is TGTGCCTGGACGAAGGACTCGCTTTACAATGAGCAGTTCTTC. This gives the protein CAWTKDSLYNEQFF.

The chain carries TRBV28 and TRBJ2-7, with a tentative D call TRBD1 (6 bases). Germline V gene data show CDR1 as MDHEN and CDR2 as SYDVKM. V lost 6 bases to trimming and J lost 0 bases, with 9 bases between them. The CDR3 consists of 13 residues. CDR3 in amino acids: CASRGTLSYEQYF. DNA of the CDR3: TGTGCCAGCAGGGGGACACTCTCCTACGAGCAGTACTTC.

The table lists this clone with a count of one. The chain has TRBV2 and TRBJ2-7; 7 positions match TRBD1. The CDR3 extends over 14 amino acids. Germline V lookup: CDR1 SNHLY, CDR2 FYNNEI. The V segment lost 7 bases and the J segment 4 bases; nucleotides outside the gene matches: 10. Written as DNA, the CDR3 is TGTGCCAGCATTCGACAGGGAACGACTTACGAGCAGTACTTC. This sequence encodes CASIRQGTTYEQYF.

The CDR3 is CASSDGTTYEQYF. Here the CDR3 DNA reads TGTGCCAGCAGCGACGGGACAACCTACGAGCAGTACTTC. This chain connects TRBV2 to TRBJ2-7; D perhaps matches TRBD1 (6 bases). Trimming shortened V by 6 bases and J by 2 bases, and 11 bases separated the two germline ends. This CDR3 has 13 residues. Looked up from germline, CDR1 is SNHLY and CDR2 is FYNNEI.

The chain recombines TRBV10-3 with TRBJ2-7, with 9 nucleotides matching TRBD2. Per the germline V gene, CDR1 is ENHRY and CDR2 is SYGVKD. Germline trimming cut 3 bases from V and 0 bases from J; bases unmatched to any gene: 6. The CDR3 contains 16 residues. The CDR3 loop is CAISDRKTSGSYEQYF. The CDR3 DNA follows: TGTGCCATCAGTGACCGGAAGACTAGCGGCTCCTACGAGCAGTACTTC.

This chain links TRBV19 with TRBJ2-7; D unresolved. From germline, CDR1 is LNHDA and CDR2 SQIVND (reference sequence). The CDR3 is 14 residues long. Trimming shortened V by 6 bases and J by 0 bases, and 12 bases separated the two germline ends. In DNA, the CDR3 is TGTGCCAGTAGAAGGGCAACGACCTCCTACGAGCAGTACTTC. It translates to CASRRATTSYEQYF. The complete variable domain, with remaining parts taken from reference TRBV19 and TRBJ2-7, reads DGGITQSPKYLFRKEGQNVTLSCEQNLNHDAMYWYRQDPGQGLRLIYYSQIVNDFQKGDIAEGYSVSREKKESFPLTVTSAQKNPTAFYLCASRRATTSYEQYFGPGTRLTVT.

The chain joins TRBV5-1 to TRBJ1-1; D unresolved. Trimming removed 4 bases from V and 1 base from J, with 11 bases in between. The CDR3 is 14 residues long. Germline assignment: CDR1 SGHRS and CDR2 YFSETQ. CDR3 DNA sequence: TGCGCCAGCAGCCAAACGATAGGGAACACTGAAGCTTTCTTT. This sequence encodes CASSQTIGNTEAFF.

As concerns this clone: A much larger clone lies one base from this, so it may be a read error. CDR3 in amino acids: CASSLRSSGSMETQYF. The CDR3 DNA reads TGTGCCAGCAGCTTACGCTCTAGCGGGAGTATGGAGACCCAGTACTTC. The rearrangement joins TRBV11-3 to TRBJ2-5; TRBD2 aligns across 10 bases. CDR1 and CDR2 from the germline V gene are SGHNT and YENEEA. CDR3 length: 16 amino acids. J lost 5 bases, V lost 2 bases, and 8 bases had no gene match.

As to this clone: In the same sample, other DNA sequences code for this CDR3. In DNA form, the CDR3 reads TGCGCCAGCAGCCCAGGGGCGGGCACAGATACGCAGTATTTT. Its translation is CASSPGAGTDTQYF. V is TRBV5-1 and J is TRBJ2-3; TRBD1 is a possible D gene (6 bases). The CDR3 consists of 14 residues. The germline V gene encodes CDR1 SGHRS and CDR2 YFSETQ. Trimming removed 4 bases from V and 1 base from J, with 10 bases in between.